This note documents a single T cell receptor beta chain sequence. One entry per CDR3 protein, called by TCRdb with MiXCR from the RT-PCR reads. In the table there are 650,000 to 800,000 distinct CDR3 sequences, approximately 14% of which are singletons. The TCR sequence derives from a female donor in good health, serving as a healthy control. Sequencing used memory CD4+ T cells from blood.

Written as DNA, the CDR3 is TGTGCCAGCAGTCCCTCTTGGGCCGGGGAGCTGTTTTTT. It specifies CASSPSWAGELFF. The rearrangement links TRBV27 to TRBJ2-2; D uncertain. Germline V gene sequence: CDR1 MNHEY, CDR2 SMNVEV (reference sequence). Trimming cost V 5 bases and J 6 bases, with 10 bases left between them. The CDR3 is 13 residues long.